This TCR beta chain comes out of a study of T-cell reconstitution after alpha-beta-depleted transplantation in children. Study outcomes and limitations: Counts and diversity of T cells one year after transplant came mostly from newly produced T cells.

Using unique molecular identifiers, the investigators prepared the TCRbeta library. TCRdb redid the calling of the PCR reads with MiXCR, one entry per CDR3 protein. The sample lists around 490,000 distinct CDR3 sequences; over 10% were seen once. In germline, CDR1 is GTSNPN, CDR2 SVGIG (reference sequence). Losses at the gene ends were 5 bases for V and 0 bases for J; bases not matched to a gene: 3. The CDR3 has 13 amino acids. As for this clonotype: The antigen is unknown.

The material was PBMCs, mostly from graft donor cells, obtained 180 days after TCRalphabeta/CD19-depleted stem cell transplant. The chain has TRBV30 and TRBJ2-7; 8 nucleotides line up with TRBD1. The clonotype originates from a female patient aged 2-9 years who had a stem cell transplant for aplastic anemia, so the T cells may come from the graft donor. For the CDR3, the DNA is TGTGCCTGGGGACAGGGTAGCTCCTACGAGCAGTACGTC. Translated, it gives CAWGQGSSYEQYV.